One sample yielded the 31 T cell receptor beta chains listed below, sequenced in a study of vaccination effects on CD4 cells after COVID-19. These receptors lack a known antigen. Sequencing in the ViraFEST assay came after antigen-specific CD4+ T cells had been expanded with viral peptide pools, which were used to stimulate PBMC. A 10-day culture period preceded the isolation of CD4+ T cells. Two-dose BNT162b2 or mRNA-1273 vaccination was given to participants. Generated by immunoSEQ multiplex PCR, the TCRdb table keeps only in-frame clones and is missing some. The sample lists some 30,000 clones; around 85% were seen once. Sequencing was performed on CD4+ T cells from PBMCs cultured with SARS-CoV-2 spike peptides, taken after COVID-19 vaccination. All receptors derive from a human donor who received a COVID-19 vaccine. Some clones in this sample may be carry-over from other donors' samples.

This clone was seen more than once but under ten times. J is TRBJ1-2 and V is TRBV5-1; no definite D call. The CDR3 length is 13 residues. V lost 0 bases, J lost 7 bases, and 10 bases lay in between. Germline V gene sequence: CDR1 SGHRS, CDR2 YFSETQ. Written as DNA, the CDR3 is TGCGCCAGCAGCTTGGCTGGGCAGCCTGGCTACACCTTC. Encoded protein: CASSLAGQPGYTF.

The chain uses TRBV4-1 and TRBJ1-4; no clear D. The length of the CDR3 is 15 residues. Germline V gene sequence: CDR1 MGHRA, CDR2 YSYEKL. V lost 0 bases to trimming and J lost 5 bases, with 10 bases between them. CDR3 amino acids: CASSQDGVWNEKLFF. The CDR3, as DNA: TGCGCCAGCAGCCAAGATGGGGTTTGGAATGAAAAACTGTTTTTT.

The chain uses TRBV19 and TRBJ1-5; possibly TRBD1 for D (6 bases). Germline V lookup: CDR1 LNHDA, CDR2 SQIVND (reference sequence). The CDR3 consists of 15 residues. V was trimmed by 5 bases and J by 5 bases, leaving 16 bases between them. The CDR3 DNA reads as TGTGCCAGTAGTCTTGGCAGGGGACTGGATCAGCCCCAGCATTTT. Translating gives CASSLGRGLDQPQHF. The variable domain in full, completed from reference TRBV19 and TRBJ1-5, reads DGGITQSPKYLFRKEGQNVTLSCEQNLNHDAMYWYRQDPGQGLRLIYYSQIVNDFQKGDIAEGYSVSREKKESFPLTVTSAQKNPTAFYLCASSLGRGLDQPQHFGDGTRLSIL.

The chain combines TRBV30 with TRBJ2-7, with D perhaps being TRBD1 or TRBD2 (5 bases each). This CDR3 contains 14 residues. In germline, CDR1 is GTSNPN, CDR2 SVGIG (reference sequence). V was pared by 1 base and J by 1 base, with 11 bases between. CDR3: CAWSGAGSSYEQYV. CDR3 in DNA: TGTGCCTGGAGTGGGGCAGGGAGTTCCTACGAGCAGTACGTC.

The sample holds a few counts of this clone. This chain joins TRBV5-1 and TRBJ1-5; D gene unclear. Germline V lookup: CDR1 SGHRS, CDR2 YFSETQ. The CDR3 is 14 amino acids. Trimming removed 0 bases from V and 6 bases from J, with 10 bases in between. The CDR3 region is CASSLEGGGQPQHF. CDR3 nucleotides: TGCGCCAGCAGCTTGGAGGGTGGAGGTCAGCCCCAGCATTTT.

The chain employs TRBV7-2 and TRBJ1-2, with D possibly TRBD1 on 5 matching bases. In germline, CDR1 is SGHTA, CDR2 FQGNSA. V lost 5 bases, J lost 4 bases, and 11 bases lay in between. The CDR3 is 13 amino acids. CDR3 sequence reads: CASSLGASYGYTF. DNA for the CDR3: TGTGCCAGCAGCCTAGGGGCATCCTATGGCTACACCTTC.

V is TRBV29-1 and J is TRBJ1-1, with a tentative D call TRBD1 (6 bases). CDR1 is SQVTM and CDR2 is ANQGSEA in the germline V gene. CDR3 size: 14 residues. The V end was cut by 6 bases, the J end by 3 bases, with 17 bases between. CDR3 protein: CSVKFGGRDTEAFF. In DNA form, the CDR3 reads TGCAGCGTAAAGTTTGGGGGGCGGGACACTGAAGCTTTCTTT.

This clone occurred a few times. J is TRBJ1-6 and V is TRBV3-1 (or the pseudogene TRBV3-2); no definite D call. The length of the CDR3 is 13 residues. The germline CDR1 and CDR2 sequences are LGHDT and YNNKEL (reference sequence). The germline V and J ends were trimmed by 5 bases and 9 bases, with 11 bases remaining between them. The CDR3: CASSERGFSPLHF. CDR3 nucleotide sequence: TGTGCCAGCAGCGAACGGGGATTTTCACCCCTCCACTTT.

The chain combines TRBV6-2 or TRBV6-3 with TRBJ2-4, with 10 nucleotides matching TRBD1. Germline V gives CDR1 MNHEY, CDR2 SVGEGT. The CDR3 consists of 14 residues. The V and J ends lost 5 bases and 8 bases, in that order; junction bases with no gene match: 6. CDR3 region: CASSQRTGGDIQYF. CDR3 nucleotides: TGTGCCAGCAGTCAACGGACAGGGGGGGACATTCAGTACTTC.

The chain combines TRBV30 with TRBJ1-1, with a tentative D call TRBD1 (5 bases). V shed 1 base and J shed 7 bases, with 13 bases lying between them. Germline V lookup: CDR1 GTSNPN, CDR2 SVGIG (reference sequence). CDR3 length: 13 amino acids. Here the CDR3 DNA reads TGTGCCTGGAGTGGGGGCTCATGGGGTGAAGCTTTCTTT. This encodes CAWSGGSWGEAFF.

The rearrangement links TRBV15 to TRBJ1-4; D is possibly TRBD1 (5 bases). The CDR3 extends over 16 amino acids. The V end lost 3 bases, the J end lost 5 bases, and 16 bases lay between the germline ends. Germline values: CDR1 LNHNV, CDR2 YYDKDF (reference sequence). CDR3 bases: TGTGCCACCAGCAGTCGTCGAGGAGGGGTAAATGAAAAACTGTTTTTT. Its translation: CATSSRRGGVNEKLFF.

The chain combines TRBV11-2 with TRBJ2-7, with a weak D call TRBD1 (6 bases). The CDR3 is 14 amino acids. Germline loops: CDR1 SGHAT, CDR2 FQNNGV. With 5 bases removed from V and 2 bases from J, the gap between germline ends came to 13 bases. The CDR3 sequence is CASSTIGQPYEQYV. In nucleotides, the CDR3 is TGTGCCAGCAGCACTATAGGACAGCCCTACGAGCAGTACGTC.

This chain joins TRBV7-9 and TRBJ1-2; the D is unclear. V was trimmed by 3 bases and J by 7 bases, leaving 9 bases between them. CDR3 length equals 12 residues. Germline V gene data show CDR1 as SEHNR and CDR2 as FQNEAQ (reference sequence). This CDR3 reads CASSFFKPGYTF. The CDR3 DNA is TGTGCCAGCAGCTTTTTTAAGCCTGGCTACACCTTC.

The J gene is TRBJ1-3, the V gene TRBV10-3; possible D gene TRBD1, 5 bases. V lost 5 bases and J 0 bases, leaving 14 bases between the germline ends. CDR3 length: 16 amino acids. The germline V gene has CDR1 ENHRY and CDR2 SYGVKD. This CDR3 is CAISPQGISSGNTIYF. The CDR3 nucleotides read TGTGCCATCAGTCCTCAGGGCATATCCTCTGGAAACACCATATATTTT.

This clone was detected only a few times. The rearrangement joins TRBV6-5 to TRBJ1-2; D unresolved. CDR1 and CDR2 from the germline V gene are MNHEY and SVGAGI. Trimming left V 0 bases short and J 2 bases short, with 7 bases between. This CDR3 is built from 14 residues. The CDR3 DNA reads TGTGCCAGCAGTTACTCCGGCGGGAACTATGGCTACACCTTC. This sequence encodes CASSYSGGNYGYTF.

The gene calls are TRBV5-6 and TRBJ2-2; a possible D gene is TRBD2 (6 bases). There are 14 residues in the CDR3. CDR1 is SGHDT and CDR2 is YYEEEE in the germline V gene. The V end lost 2 bases, the J end lost 7 bases, and 12 bases lay between the germline ends. The CDR3 DNA reads TGTGCCAGCAGCTTTTACGGGGAGGTCGGGGAGCTGTTTTTT. Translation gives CASSFYGEVGELFF.

This chain links TRBV6-5 with TRBJ1-2, with D uncertain. V was cut by 10 bases and J by 5 bases, with 20 bases left in between. Per the germline V gene, CDR1 is MNHEY and CDR2 is SVGAGI. The CDR3 runs to 14 residues. The CDR3 nucleotides are TGTGCCATTTCGAGACGGAGCCCTGTATATGGCTACACCTTC. It translates to CAISRRSPVYGYTF.

This chain uses TRBV5-1 with TRBJ1-5; D remains ambiguous. The CDR3 runs to 13 residues. Germline CDR1 SGHRS, CDR2 YFSETQ. Trimming took off 2 bases at V and 4 bases at J, with 7 bases between the two ends. CDR3 coding DNA: TGCGCCAGCAGCTTACGGCCAAATCAGCCCCAGCATTTT. This gives the protein CASSLRPNQPQHF.

This clone was seen a handful of times. The gene calls are TRBV10-3 and TRBJ2-7; D is possibly TRBD1 (5 bases). The CDR3 loop spans 12 amino acids. V lost 8 bases to trimming and J lost 2 bases, with 10 bases between them. Germline V gene data show CDR1 as ENHRY and CDR2 as SYGVKD. CDR3 DNA sequence: TGTGCCATCTCTTCAGGGACCTACGAGCAGTACGTC. Amino acid sequence: CAISSGTYEQYV.

The rearrangement joins TRBV10-2 to TRBJ1-1; D perhaps matches TRBD1 (5 bases). V gave up 5 bases and J gave up 4 bases, with 17 bases separating them. Germline-derived CDR1 and CDR2 are WSHSY and SAAADI. There are 15 residues in the CDR3. CDR3 bases: TGCGCCAGCAGTTCAAAGACATGGGGGTTCACTGAAGCTTTCTTT. Protein: CASSSKTWGFTEAFF.

The chain employs TRBV7-9 and TRBJ1-4; maybe TRBD1 (6 bases). CDR3 length: 15 residues. CDR1 is SEHNR, CDR2 FQNEAQ, per germline (reference sequence). Trimming took off 5 bases at V and 3 bases at J, with 13 bases between the two ends. The CDR3 spells CASSPHGTPNEKLFF. The CDR3 nucleotides are TGTGCCAGCAGCCCGCATGGGACACCTAATGAAAAACTGTTTTTT.

In DNA form, the CDR3 reads TGCGCCAGCAGCCAAGTACAGTCCTTAGCCAACACTGAAGCTTTCTTT. It yields the protein CASSQVQSLANTEAFF. V gene TRBV4-1 combines with J gene TRBJ1-1; D is ambiguous. CDR1 is MGHRA and CDR2 is YSYEKL in the germline V gene. This CDR3 has 16 residues. With 1 base removed from V and 2 bases from J, the gap between germline ends came to 14 bases.

J is TRBJ2-5 and V is TRBV7-8; D is perhaps TRBD2 (5 bases). CDR3 size: 15 residues. V was shortened by 9 bases and J by 3 bases, with 20 bases between the two germline ends. The germline gives CDR1 SGHVS, CDR2 FQNEAQ. DNA for the CDR3: TGTGCCAGTCACGAAAGCTCAGGAGGAGAAGAGACCCAGTACTTC. Its translation: CASHESSGGEETQYF.

The chain carries TRBV24-1 and TRBJ2-2, with 11 bases identical to TRBD2. CDR1 KGHDR and CDR2 SFDVKD come from the germline V gene. The V segment lost 3 bases and the J segment 3 bases; nucleotides outside the gene matches: 5. This CDR3 comprises 17 residues. Here the CDR3 DNA reads TGTGCCACCAGTGATATTACGGGACTAGCGGACACCGGGGAGCTGTTTTTT. Encoded protein: CATSDITGLADTGELFF.

The CDR3 DNA sequence: TGTGCCAGCAGGAACAGGGGGACCTACGAGCAGTACGTC. This codes for CASRNRGTYEQYV. The rearrangement uses TRBV6-5 and TRBJ2-7; 8 positions match TRBD1. Trimming took 6 bases from V and 2 from J; bases not matched to a gene: 3. CDR1 is MNHEY and CDR2 is SVGAGI in the germline V gene. The CDR3 loop spans 13 amino acids.

This clone was counted only a few times. This chain joins TRBV19 and TRBJ1-4; no reliable D call. V dropped 3 bases and J dropped 3 bases, with 17 bases sitting between them. This CDR3 has 17 amino acids. CDR1 and CDR2 from the germline V gene are LNHDA and SQIVND (reference sequence). CDR3 sequence (DNA): TGTGCCAGTAGTATCGGACCTGGAGGGTCAGCTAATGAAAAACTGTTTTTT. Residues: CASSIGPGGSANEKLFF.

This clone has a handful of counts. This chain joins TRBV29-1 and TRBJ2-5; TRBD1 aligns across 7 bases. The CDR3 has 12 amino acids. Germline V gives CDR1 SQVTM, CDR2 ANQGSEA. J lost 5 bases, V lost 4 bases, and 4 bases had no gene match. CDR3 residues: CSVVGGHETQYF. CDR3 in DNA: TGCAGCGTTGTAGGGGGCCATGAGACCCAGTACTTC.

The genes are TRBV6-5 and TRBJ2-2, with D unresolved. This CDR3 is 14 amino acids long. Trimming took off 8 bases at V and 6 bases at J, with 16 bases between the two ends. Germline lookup yields CDR1 MNHEY and CDR2 SVGAGI. The CDR3 sequence: CASLKFSTAGELFF. In DNA form, the CDR3 reads TGTGCCAGCCTCAAGTTTTCGACCGCCGGGGAGCTGTTTTTT.

This chain links TRBV19 with TRBJ1-5; D gene ambiguous. There are 13 residues in the CDR3. CDR1 is LNHDA and CDR2 is SQIVND in the germline V gene (reference sequence). V shed 4 bases and J shed 4 bases, with 8 bases lying between them. In nucleotides, the CDR3 is TGTGCCAGTAGTAGCGTTAAAAATCAGCCCCAGCATTTT. Encoded protein: CASSSVKNQPQHF.

The chain joins TRBV9 to TRBJ1-2; D is unresolved. This CDR3 spans 15 amino acids. The germline gives CDR1 SGDLS, CDR2 YYNGEE. The V end was cut by 4 bases, the J end by 2 bases, with 15 bases between. CDR3 in DNA: TGTGCCAGCAGCCCCGCCACGAGAGGCAACTATGGCTACACCTTC. Its protein product is CASSPATRGNYGYTF.

The chain joins TRBV5-1 to TRBJ1-5; maybe TRBD1 (6 bases). The germline gives CDR1 SGHRS, CDR2 YFSETQ. V was shortened by 1 base and J by 4 bases, with 12 bases between the two germline ends. The CDR3 is 15 amino acids. The CDR3, as DNA: TGCGCCAGCAGCTTGTTCGGGGGGCCAAATCAGCCCCAGCATTTT. It is translated as CASSLFGGPNQPQHF.